This T cell receptor (beta chain) was sequenced for a study of response to subunit inactivated influenza vaccine. Concerning this clonotype: Its antigen is undetermined.

Using its own MiXCR run on the RT-PCR reads, TCRdb lists one record per CDR3 protein. The sample yields around 570,000 distinct CDR3 sequences, approximately 7.7% seen once. This CDR3 is built from 13 residues. The germline CDR1 and CDR2 sequences are ENHRY and SYGVKD. V was shortened by 8 bases and J by 5 bases, with 15 bases between the two germline ends. Findings and limits, study-wide: T cells newly recruited by each seasonal influenza vaccination are few, the authors suggested.

This TCR came from a man in his fifties or sixties who received an inactivated influenza vaccine. V is TRBV10-3 and J is TRBJ1-1; the D gene is possibly TRBD1 (5 bases). Sequencing was performed on PBMCs from blood, taken about 23 months after vaccination. CDR3 loop: CAIRDGEWTEAFF. The CDR3 DNA is TGTGCCATCCGGGACGGTGAATGGACTGAAGCTTTCTTT.